This T cell receptor (beta chain) was sequenced in a study of identical twins. TCRdb reanalysed the 5' RACE reads using MiXCR and keeps one entry per CDR3 protein. The data contain some 570,000 distinct CDR3 sequences, more than 20% of them singletons. This clonotype has only a few counts. The same data also contributed to another study, on yellow fever vaccine responses in identical twins.

What was sequenced was CD4+ T cells sorted from blood. The TCR sequence derives from a woman between 18 and 29 years old in good health.

The CDR3: CASSLSRLATTYEQYF. The CDR3 nucleotides read TGTGCCAGCAGCTTATCTAGGCTAGCGACAACCTACGAGCAGTACTTC. The J gene is TRBJ2-7, the V gene TRBV7-9; a weak D match, TRBD2 (6 bases). The CDR3 loop spans 16 amino acids. CDR1 and CDR2 (germline): SEHNR, FQNEAQ (reference sequence). Deletions cut 2 bases from V and 2 bases from J, with 16 bases between.